Given below is one TCR beta chain in context. Its antigen is unidentified. Unexposed donor CD4+ T cells date from about 2011-2018, before the COVID-19 pandemic. CD4+ T cells were isolated from the cells after roughly 11 days of culture. The CDR3 is made up of 15 amino acids. In germline, CDR1 is MNHEY, CDR2 SVGAGI. The germline V and J ends were trimmed by 5 bases and 3 bases, with 17 bases remaining between them. Measured with immunoSEQ multiplex PCR; TCRdb has only the in-frame clones, and not every one. The sample has about 22,000 clones; roughly 80% are singletons. This entry is derived from a study of CD4 T cells in relation to SARS-CoV-2 and coronaviruses. Study details: Negative control cultures got HIV-1 Nef peptides or no peptide. The HLA restriction of the shared crossreactive spike epitopes was mapped.

Findings and caveats of the study: The cross-reactivity analysis covered only spike protein, not other viral proteins.

V gene TRBV6-5 combines with J gene TRBJ2-7; tentative D call: TRBD2 (6 bases). This receptor was obtained from a human donor in good health. Sequencing input: CD4+ T cells from PBMCs, cultured in vitro. Here the CDR3 DNA reads TGTGCCAGCAGTCCGCTGCGACAAGCGGGCTACGAGCAGTACTTC. Its protein is CASSPLRQAGYEQYF.